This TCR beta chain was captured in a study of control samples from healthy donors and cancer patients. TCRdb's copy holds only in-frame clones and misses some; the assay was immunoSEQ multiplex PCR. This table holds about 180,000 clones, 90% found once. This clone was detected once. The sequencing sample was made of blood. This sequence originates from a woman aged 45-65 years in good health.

The CDR3 DNA follows: TGTGCCAGCAGCTTGTTGAGCGGGATTATCGCAGATACGCAGTATTTT. This encodes CASSLLSGIIADTQYF. The chain is built from TRBV5-4 and TRBJ2-3, with TRBD2 identical over 7 bases. V lost 1 base, J lost 4 bases, and 9 bases stayed unmatched. This CDR3 has 16 residues. Germline V lookup: CDR1 SGHNT, CDR2 YYREEE (reference sequence).